The clone carrying this T cell receptor (beta chain) occurred a few times. A second PCR, run for about 7 to 11 cycles, used a sample-barcoded 5' primer plus a J-beta primer mix. MiXCR, run by TCRdb on the 5' RACE reads, gives a single entry per CDR3 protein. Among 1.5 million to 1.8 million distinct CDR3 sequences listed, less than 45% were seen once. The record originates from a study of blood T cells in healthy people across ages. The CDR3 is 14 amino acids. V shed 10 bases, J shed 7 bases, and the junction held 16 bases outside the gene matches. The germline V gene has CDR1 ENHRY and CDR2 SYGVKD. Sequencing was performed on blood. The clonotype comes from a woman aged 18-30 years in good health. The chain recombines TRBV10-3 with TRBJ2-7, with TRBD1 identical over 7 bases. This CDR3 is CATLGQRHYNEQYF. CDR3 nucleotides: TGTGCCACGCTGGGACAGCGACACTACAATGAGCAGTACTTC.